These 17 T cell receptor beta chains came from one sample sequenced in a study of T cells after yellow fever vaccination. From the 5' RACE reads, TCRdb called clonotypes with MiXCR, one entry per CDR3 protein. The table records about 400,000 distinct CDR3 sequences, over 5% of them present only once. Sequenced material: PBMCs, taken 5 days after the yellow fever booster vaccination. These receptors all come from a man younger than 40 who received the YFV17D yellow fever vaccine.

V gene TRBV6-5 combines with J gene TRBJ2-2; no clear D. Trimming removed 2 bases from V and 8 bases from J, with 9 bases in between. The CDR3 runs to 13 residues. Germline-derived CDR1 and CDR2 are MNHEY and SVGAGI. The CDR3 loop is CASSYIRAGELFF. The CDR3 nucleotides are TGTGCCAGCAGTTACATCCGGGCGGGGGAGCTGTTTTTT.

The chain recombines TRBV7-6 with TRBJ2-7; a weak D match, TRBD2 (5 bases). The germline V gene has CDR1 SGHVS and CDR2 FNYEAQ. Trimming left V 8 bases short and J 2 bases short, with 22 bases between. This CDR3 has 16 amino acids. The CDR3 DNA reads TGTGCCAGCGGCCCCCAACCCCGGACTCCCACCTACGAGCAGTACTTC. This encodes CASGPQPRTPTYEQYF.

The chain joins TRBV10-3 to TRBJ2-1, with D hard to call. CDR1 and CDR2 from the germline V gene are ENHRY and SYGVKD. V was shortened by 5 bases and J by 5 bases, with 13 bases between the two germline ends. The CDR3 loop spans 14 amino acids. CDR3 in amino acids: CAISLDGSDNEQFF. The CDR3 DNA reads TGTGCCATCAGTTTGGACGGATCGGACAATGAGCAGTTCTTC.

The chain joins TRBV7-2 to TRBJ2-1, with unresolved D. CDR3 length equals 12 residues. V lost 7 bases to trimming and J lost 8 bases, with 12 bases between them. Germline V gene data show CDR1 as SGHTA and CDR2 as FQGNSA. CDR3: CASTPTLDEQFF. CDR3 DNA: TGTGCCAGCACCCCAACCCTTGATGAGCAGTTCTTC.

The chain carries TRBV12-3 or TRBV12-4 and TRBJ2-1; 9 positions match TRBD2. The CDR3 is made up of 16 amino acids. The V and J ends lost 4 bases and 3 bases, in that order; junction bases with no gene match: 7. CDR3 sequence reads: CASSSASGIFYNEQFF. CDR3 nucleotides: TGTGCCAGCAGTTCCGCTAGCGGGATATTCTACAATGAGCAGTTCTTC.

In its sample, this clonotype was seen many times. The gene calls are TRBV5-1 and TRBJ2-5, with 10 bases identical to TRBD1. Germline assignment: CDR1 SGHRS and CDR2 YFSETQ. The length of the CDR3 is 15 residues. J gave up 3 bases and V 0 bases, and 2 bases lay outside the gene matches. The chain's CDR3 is CASSLDGTGEETQYF. The CDR3 DNA is TGCGCCAGCAGCTTGGATGGGACAGGGGAAGAGACCCAGTACTTC.

This clonotype was counted at least ten times. This chain joins TRBV12-3 or TRBV12-4 and TRBJ2-5, with D uncertain. V was clipped by 5 bases and J by 6 bases, with 16 bases between them. CDR3 length equals 14 residues. CDR3 DNA: TGTGCCAGCAGTCCCAACCCAGGTGCTAAGACCCAGTACTTC. Its protein is CASSPNPGAKTQYF.

The genes are TRBV3-1 and TRBJ2-1, with 12 nucleotides matching TRBD2. CDR3 length: 15 residues. Germline assignment: CDR1 LGHDT and CDR2 YNNKEL (reference sequence). V trimming: 6 bases; J trimming: 4 bases; junction bases outside the gene matches: 4. The chain's CDR3 is CASSWTSGKYNEQFF. CDR3 DNA sequence: TGTGCCAGCAGTTGGACTAGCGGGAAGTACAATGAGCAGTTCTTC.

The sample holds many counts of this clonotype. The V and J genes are TRBV5-1 and TRBJ2-7, with TRBD1 as a possible D gene (6 bases). Germline CDR1 and CDR2: SGHRS and YFSETQ. CDR3 length equals 13 residues. With 3 bases removed from V and 11 bases from J, the gap between germline ends came to 18 bases. CDR3 nucleotides: TGCGCCAGCAGCTCGACCCGGGACAAGAAGGAGTACTTC. As protein: CASSSTRDKKEYF.

The chain carries TRBV28 and TRBJ2-5; perhaps D is TRBD1 or TRBD2 (5 bases each). Germline CDR1 and CDR2: MDHEN and SYDVKM. The V end was cut by 9 bases, the J end by 6 bases, with 17 bases between. The CDR3 runs to 13 residues. The CDR3 DNA is TGTGCCAGTGGGTGGTGGGACGCCAAGACCCAGTACTTC. Its translation: CASGWWDAKTQYF.

This rearrangement joins TRBV11-3 to TRBJ2-5, with D perhaps TRBD2 (6 bases). V lost 3 bases and J lost 5, with 22 bases in between. Germline CDR1 SGHNT, CDR2 YENEEA. The CDR3 runs to 17 residues. CDR3 sequence: CASSLGTLGGIPETQYF. The CDR3 bases are TGTGCCAGCAGCTTGGGGACCTTGGGCGGGATCCCCGAGACCCAGTACTTC.

This clonotype was observed many times. The CDR3 region is CSAARRPERDEQFF. DNA of the CDR3: TGCAGCGCTGCCCGGCGCCCCGAAAGGGATGAGCAGTTCTTC. The V gene is TRBV29-1, the J gene TRBJ2-1; no clear D gene. The CDR3 totals 14 residues. V was clipped by 7 bases and J by 8 bases, with 21 bases between them. In germline, CDR1 is SQVTM, CDR2 ANQGSEA.

V usage is TRBV11-2 and J usage is TRBJ2-7, with 7 bases aligning to TRBD1. Trimming cost V 2 bases and J 2 bases; bases outside gene matches: 6. Germline CDR1 and CDR2: SGHAT and FQNNGV. The CDR3 has 15 amino acids. CDR3 sequence: CASSLSMGQTYEQYF. Here the CDR3 DNA reads TGTGCCAGCAGCTTATCCATGGGACAGACCTACGAGCAGTACTTC.

This clonotype was detected many times. The chain uses TRBV24-1 and TRBJ2-1, with D perhaps matching TRBD1 (6 bases). V was pared by 9 bases and J by 0 bases, with 14 bases between. The CDR3 length is 15 residues. Per the germline V gene, CDR1 is KGHDR and CDR2 is SFDVKD. The CDR3 coding sequence is TGTGCCACCTCGCTAGAGGGGGACTCCTACAATGAGCAGTTCTTC. This encodes CATSLEGDSYNEQFF.

This clonotype was seen many times. This rearrangement joins TRBV20-1 to TRBJ2-3; D may be TRBD2 (5 bases). Germline V CDR1 and CDR2: DFQATT, SNEGSKA (reference sequence). The ends were cut back, 0 bases at V and 0 bases at J, with 7 bases in the middle. This CDR3 comprises 14 residues. The DNA for the CDR3 is TGCAGTGCTAGAGAAGGGAGTAGCACAGATACGCAGTATTTT. It codes for CSAREGSSTDTQYF.

This clonotype has more than one count but fewer than ten. J is TRBJ1-2 and V is TRBV10-3; D not certain. Germline CDR1 ENHRY, CDR2 SYGVKD. Trimming cost V 10 bases and J 8 bases, with 23 bases left between them. The CDR3 runs 14 residues. CDR3 amino acids: CATVDGIPQSGYTF. CDR3 DNA sequence: TGTGCCACCGTCGACGGGATTCCTCAATCGGGCTACACCTTC.

In its sample, this clonotype was seen many times. V gene TRBV20-1 combines with J gene TRBJ2-3, with 10 bases identical to TRBD2. The CDR3 consists of 15 residues. CDR1 is DFQATT and CDR2 is SNEGSKA in the germline V gene (reference sequence). Trimming removed 5 bases from V and 2 bases from J; junction bases left unmatched: 7. CDR3 sequence reads: CSAELLAGFTDTQYF. Written as DNA, the CDR3 is TGCAGTGCTGAGTTACTAGCGGGATTCACAGATACGCAGTATTTT.